This TCR beta chain was documented in a study of blood T cell repertoires in COVID-19 (dated by TCRdb to the early 2020s). Some background on the complete study: Samples from collaborators originated in the United States, Italy and Spain and spanned both the acute and convalescent phases of COVID-19. Where HLA class I and class II types were available, the types were taken from metadata supplied by the sample provider, not from assay-based typing. Samples came from the ongoing ImmuneRACE study (first 160 participants) plus 1,254 subjects from 6 global collaborators. The material from the prospective study consisted of cDNA or gDNA derived from T cells, B-cell-depleted T cells, or PBMCs. The repertoires were made available in a free public database intended to serve as a resource for research on the immune response to SARS-CoV-2. A de-identified subject ID, COVID-19 status, age in years and sex were almost always included in the sample metadata. Subjects who had been exposed to COVID-19, were actively infected with it, or had recovered from it provided the deeply sampled blood TCRbeta repertoires that made up the dataset. The paper as a whole reports these results and caveats: Clinical and demographic metadata were provided uncurated, with the amount varying by source and participant.

As concerns this clone: Its antigen remains unidentified. One base away there is no much larger clone; base qualities are not given.

Based on the germline V gene (reference sequence), the CDR1 and CDR2 sequences are DFQATT and SNEGSKA. V is cut back by 3 bases and J by 8 bases, with 1 base in the junction unmatched. Including cysteine and phenylalanine, the CDR3 has 11 amino acids. Kept here is only the CDR3 DNA, which spans 33 bases and is read in frame from base 1. The immunoSEQ Assay, a bias-controlled multiplex PCR, was used to amplify TCRbeta CDR3 regions from genomic DNA. For the original study's pipeline: Within the assay, amplification of reference gene primers was used to estimate how many nucleated cells each sample contained. Sequence reads were collapsed and filtered to measure the absolute abundance of every unique TCRbeta CDR3 rearrangement. Productive Simpson clonality was computed per sample as the square root of Simpson's diversity index over productive rearrangements. Imported from immuneACCESS, the table was reduced by TCRdb to in-frame sequences with V and J called. These copies leave out some clones; in studies compared against another copy, an unresolved V gene accounts for under half, and the cause of the remainder is not known. That table supplies the V and J calls and clone size; D and trimming were determined from the DNA. The sample records tens of thousands of clones, about nine tenths of which are singletons. Clones ranked in the top ten supply about 9% of the sample.

The collaborating institutions used their own protocols to collect whole blood in K2EDTA tubes. For TCRbeta analysis, collaborator samples were shipped as frozen whole blood, as isolated PBMCs, or as DNA extracted from either sample type. Sequencing was done on a sample of peripheral blood. The sequence joins TRBV20-1 to TRBJ2-1, and 7 bases in between align with TRBD2. This TCR was sampled from a human donor in a cohort sampled during active COVID-19. The nucleotides are TGCAGTGCTAGGCGGGAGTATGAGCAGTTCTTC. Its protein is CSARREYEQFF.